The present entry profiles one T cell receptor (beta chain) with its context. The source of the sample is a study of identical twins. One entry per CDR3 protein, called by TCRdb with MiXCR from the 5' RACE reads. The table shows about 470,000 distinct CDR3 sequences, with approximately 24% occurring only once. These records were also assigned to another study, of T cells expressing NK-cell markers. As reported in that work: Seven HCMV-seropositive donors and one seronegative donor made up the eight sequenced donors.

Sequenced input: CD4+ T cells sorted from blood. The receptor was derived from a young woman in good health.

The CDR3 loop reads CASSDQGGVGEQYF. In DNA, the CDR3 is TGTGCCAGCAGTGATCAGGGTGGGGTCGGCGAGCAGTACTTC. The V and J genes are TRBV2 and TRBJ2-7; TRBD1 is a possible D gene (5 bases). The CDR3 is made up of 14 amino acids. V shed 3 bases and J shed 6 bases, with 15 bases lying between them. The germline V gene has CDR1 SNHLY and CDR2 FYNNEI.